This T cell receptor (beta chain) was retrieved from a study of cytomegalovirus exposure and HLA in healthy donors. The PCR contained 60 Vbeta and 13 Jbeta primers. Measured with immunoSEQ multiplex PCR; TCRdb has only the in-frame clones, and not every one. Counted here are 120,000 or so clones, around 76% occurring once; the ten biggest clones make up roughly 31%. In the case of this clone: Antigen unknown.

General study results and limits: The sole available immune exposure information was CMV serostatus.

This clonotype was sampled from a man in his sixties in good health and CMV-seropositive. Sequenced sample: PBMCs.

The CDR3 DNA reads as TGTGCCAGTAACCCGGACCGACAGTACAATGAGCAGTTCTTC. Translation: CASNPDRQYNEQFF. The gene calls are TRBV19 and TRBJ2-1, with D perhaps TRBD1 (5 bases). Germline lookup yields CDR1 LNHDA and CDR2 SQIVND (reference sequence). This CDR3 region has 14 residues. Trimming cost V 7 bases and J 4 bases, with 14 bases left between them.